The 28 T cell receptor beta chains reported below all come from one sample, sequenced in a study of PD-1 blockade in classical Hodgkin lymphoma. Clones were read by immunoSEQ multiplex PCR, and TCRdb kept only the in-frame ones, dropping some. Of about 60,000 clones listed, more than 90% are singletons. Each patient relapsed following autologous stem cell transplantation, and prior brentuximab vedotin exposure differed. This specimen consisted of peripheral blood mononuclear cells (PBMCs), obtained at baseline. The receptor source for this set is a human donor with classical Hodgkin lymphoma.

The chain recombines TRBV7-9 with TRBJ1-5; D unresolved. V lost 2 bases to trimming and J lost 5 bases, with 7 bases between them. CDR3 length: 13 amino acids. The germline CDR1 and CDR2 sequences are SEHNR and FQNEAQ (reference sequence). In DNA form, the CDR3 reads TGTGCCAGCAGCTTACTGGGCCATCAGCCCCAGCATTTT. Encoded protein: CASSLLGHQPQHF.

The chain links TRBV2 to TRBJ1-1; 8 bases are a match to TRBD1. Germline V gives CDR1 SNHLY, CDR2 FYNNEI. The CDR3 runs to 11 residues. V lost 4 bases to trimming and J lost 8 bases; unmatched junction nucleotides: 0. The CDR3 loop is CASSGDREAFF. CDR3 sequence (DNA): TGTGCCAGCAGTGGGGACAGGGAAGCTTTCTTT.

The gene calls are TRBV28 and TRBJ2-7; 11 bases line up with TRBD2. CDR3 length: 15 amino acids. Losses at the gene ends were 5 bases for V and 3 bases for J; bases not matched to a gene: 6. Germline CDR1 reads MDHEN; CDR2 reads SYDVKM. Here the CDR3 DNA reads TGTGCCAGCAGTAAATTAGCGGGAGGGCTCTACGAGCAGTACTTC. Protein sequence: CASSKLAGGLYEQYF.

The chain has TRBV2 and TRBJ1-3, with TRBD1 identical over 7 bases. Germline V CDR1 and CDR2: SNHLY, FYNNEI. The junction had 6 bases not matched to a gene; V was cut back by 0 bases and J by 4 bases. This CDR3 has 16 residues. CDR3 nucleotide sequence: TGTGCCAGCAGTGAAGCGACAGGGTGGAGAGGAAACACCATATATTTT. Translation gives CASSEATGWRGNTIYF.

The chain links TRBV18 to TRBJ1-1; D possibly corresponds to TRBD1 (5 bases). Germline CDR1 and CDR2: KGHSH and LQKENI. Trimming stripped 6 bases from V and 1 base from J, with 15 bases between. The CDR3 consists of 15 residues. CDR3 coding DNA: TGTGCCAGCTCTTACACAGGAAACAAGAACACTGAAGCTTTCTTT. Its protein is CASSYTGNKNTEAFF.

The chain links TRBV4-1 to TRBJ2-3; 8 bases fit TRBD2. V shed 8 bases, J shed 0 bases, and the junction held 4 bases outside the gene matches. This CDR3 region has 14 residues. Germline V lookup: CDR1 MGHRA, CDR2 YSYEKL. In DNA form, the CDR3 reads TGCGCCAGCGCTCCTAGCGGGAGCACAGATACGCAGTATTTT. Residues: CASAPSGSTDTQYF.

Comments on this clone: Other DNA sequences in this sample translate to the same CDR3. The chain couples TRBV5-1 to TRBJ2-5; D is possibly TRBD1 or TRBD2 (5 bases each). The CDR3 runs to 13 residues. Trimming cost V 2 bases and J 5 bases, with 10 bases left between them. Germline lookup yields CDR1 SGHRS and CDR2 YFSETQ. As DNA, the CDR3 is TGCGCCAGCAGCTTCCAGGGACGGGAGACCCAGTACTTC. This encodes CASSFQGRETQYF.

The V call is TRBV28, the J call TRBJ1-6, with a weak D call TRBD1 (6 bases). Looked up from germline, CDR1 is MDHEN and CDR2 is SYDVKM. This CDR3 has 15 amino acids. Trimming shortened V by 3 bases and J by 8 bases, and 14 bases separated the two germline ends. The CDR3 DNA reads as TGTGCCAGCAGTTTCAGGGGAGTATTGCATTCACCCCTCCACTTT. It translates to CASSFRGVLHSPLHF.

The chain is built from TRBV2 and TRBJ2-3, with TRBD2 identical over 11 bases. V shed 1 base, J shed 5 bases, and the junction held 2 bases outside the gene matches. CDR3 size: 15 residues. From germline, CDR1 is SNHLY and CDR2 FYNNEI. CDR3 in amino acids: CASSEGLAGGDTQYF. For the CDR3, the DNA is TGTGCCAGCAGTGAAGGGCTAGCGGGAGGAGATACGCAGTATTTT.

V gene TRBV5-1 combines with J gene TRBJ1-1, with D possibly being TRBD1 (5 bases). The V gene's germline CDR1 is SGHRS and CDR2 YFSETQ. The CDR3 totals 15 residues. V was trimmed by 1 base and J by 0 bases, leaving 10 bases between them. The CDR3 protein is CASSLQGPMNTEAFF. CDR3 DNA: TGCGCCAGCAGCTTGCAGGGACCCATGAACACTGAAGCTTTCTTT. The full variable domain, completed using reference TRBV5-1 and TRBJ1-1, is KAGVTQTPRYLIKTRGQQVTLSCSPISGHRSVSWYQQTPGQGLQFLFEYFSETQRNKGNFPGRFSGRQFSNSRSEMNVSTLELGDSALYLCASSLQGPMNTEAFFGQGTRLTVV.

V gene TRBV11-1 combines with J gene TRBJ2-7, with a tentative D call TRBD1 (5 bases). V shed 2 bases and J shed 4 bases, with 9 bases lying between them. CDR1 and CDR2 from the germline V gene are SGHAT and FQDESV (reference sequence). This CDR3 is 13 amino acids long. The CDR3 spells CASSLRTRYEQYF. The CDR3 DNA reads TGTGCCAGCAGCTTAAGGACACGATACGAGCAGTACTTC.

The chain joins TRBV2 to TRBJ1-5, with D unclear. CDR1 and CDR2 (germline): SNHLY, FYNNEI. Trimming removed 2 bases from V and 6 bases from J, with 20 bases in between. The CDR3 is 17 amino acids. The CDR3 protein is CASSETRAPEEGQPQHF. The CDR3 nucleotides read TGTGCCAGCAGTGAAACCCGCGCCCCGGAGGAAGGTCAGCCCCAGCATTTT. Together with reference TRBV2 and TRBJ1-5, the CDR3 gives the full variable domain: EPEVTQTPSHQVTQMGQEVILRCVPISNHLYFYWYRQILGQKVEFLVSFYNNEISEKSEIFDDQFSVERPDGSNFTLKIRSTKLEDSAMYFCASSETRAPEEGQPQHFGDGTRLSIL.

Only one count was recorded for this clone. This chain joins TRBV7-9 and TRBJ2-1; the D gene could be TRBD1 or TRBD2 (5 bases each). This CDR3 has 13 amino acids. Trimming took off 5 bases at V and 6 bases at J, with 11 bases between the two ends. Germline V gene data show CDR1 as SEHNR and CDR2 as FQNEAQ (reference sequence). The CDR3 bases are TGTGCCAGCAGCGAGGGGATCGGCAATGAGCAGTTCTTC. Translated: CASSEGIGNEQFF.

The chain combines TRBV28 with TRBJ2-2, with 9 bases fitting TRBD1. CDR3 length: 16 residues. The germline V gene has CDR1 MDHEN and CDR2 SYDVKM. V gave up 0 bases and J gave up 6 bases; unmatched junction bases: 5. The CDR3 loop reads CASSLWGTGRPGELFF. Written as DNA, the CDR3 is TGTGCCAGCAGTTTATGGGGGACAGGGAGACCCGGGGAGCTGTTTTTT.

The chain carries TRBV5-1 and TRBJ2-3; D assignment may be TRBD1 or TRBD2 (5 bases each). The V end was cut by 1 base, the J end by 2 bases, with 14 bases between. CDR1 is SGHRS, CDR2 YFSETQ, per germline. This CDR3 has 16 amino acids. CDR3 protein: CASSLWDVSFTDTQYF. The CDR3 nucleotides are TGCGCCAGCAGCTTGTGGGACGTATCTTTCACAGATACGCAGTATTTT.

The CDR3 DNA follows: TGTGCCAGCAGCAAAGGAGGTAGCGTTAGCTCCTACAATGAGCAGTTCTTC. It is translated as CASSKGGSVSSYNEQFF. The chain uses TRBV21-1 and TRBJ2-1; TRBD2 is the table's D call, not checked against the DNA. TRBV21-1 is recorded as a pseudogene. The CDR3 consists of 17 residues.

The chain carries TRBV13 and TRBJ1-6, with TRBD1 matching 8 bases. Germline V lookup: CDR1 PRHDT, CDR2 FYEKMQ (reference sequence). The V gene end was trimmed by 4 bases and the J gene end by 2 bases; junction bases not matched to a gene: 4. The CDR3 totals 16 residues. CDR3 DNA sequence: TGTGCCAGCAGCTCCCAGGGGGCGGCCTATAATTCACCCCTCCACTTT. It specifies CASSSQGAAYNSPLHF.

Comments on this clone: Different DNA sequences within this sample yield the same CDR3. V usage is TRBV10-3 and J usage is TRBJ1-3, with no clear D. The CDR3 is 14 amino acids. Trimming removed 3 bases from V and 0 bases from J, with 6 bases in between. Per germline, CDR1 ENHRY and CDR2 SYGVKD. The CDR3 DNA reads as TGTGCCATCAGTGAAGCGGGCTCTGGAAACACCATATATTTT. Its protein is CAISEAGSGNTIYF.

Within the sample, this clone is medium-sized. In nucleotides, the CDR3 is TGTGCCAGCAGCTTACGCGGGAGTGATACAGATACGCAGTATTTT. Residues: CASSLRGSDTDTQYF. This rearrangement joins TRBV7-3 to TRBJ2-3, with 7 nucleotides matching TRBD2. CDR3 length: 15 amino acids. Germline-derived CDR1 and CDR2 are SGHTA and FQGTGA. V shed 2 bases, J shed 3 bases, and the junction held 5 bases outside the gene matches. Complete variable domain (other parts from reference TRBV7-3 and TRBJ2-3): GAGVSQTPSNKVTEKGKYVELRCDPISGHTALYWYRQSLGQGPEFLIYFQGTGAADDSGLPNDRFFAVRPEGSVSTLKIQRTERGDSAVYLCASSLRGSDTDTQYFGPGTRLTVL.

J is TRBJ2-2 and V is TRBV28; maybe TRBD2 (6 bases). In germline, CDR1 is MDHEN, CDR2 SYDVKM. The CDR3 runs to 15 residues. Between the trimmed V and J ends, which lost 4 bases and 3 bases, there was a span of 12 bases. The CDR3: CASSSGTLDTGELFF. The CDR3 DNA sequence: TGTGCCAGCAGTTCCGGGACTTTGGACACCGGGGAGCTGTTTTTT.

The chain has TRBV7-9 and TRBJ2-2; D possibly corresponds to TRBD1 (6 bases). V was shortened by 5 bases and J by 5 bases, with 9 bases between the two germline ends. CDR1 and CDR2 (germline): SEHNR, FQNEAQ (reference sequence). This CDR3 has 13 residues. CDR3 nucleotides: TGTGCCAGCAGCCCGGGACAAACCGGGGAGCTGTTTTTT. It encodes CASSPGQTGELFF.

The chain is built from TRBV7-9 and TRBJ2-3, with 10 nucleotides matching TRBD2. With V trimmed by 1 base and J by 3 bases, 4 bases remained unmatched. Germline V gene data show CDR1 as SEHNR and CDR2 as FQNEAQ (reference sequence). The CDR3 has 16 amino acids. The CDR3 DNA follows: TGTGCCAGCAGCTTAGTCTTAGCGGGAGGTACAGATACGCAGTATTTT. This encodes CASSLVLAGGTDTQYF.

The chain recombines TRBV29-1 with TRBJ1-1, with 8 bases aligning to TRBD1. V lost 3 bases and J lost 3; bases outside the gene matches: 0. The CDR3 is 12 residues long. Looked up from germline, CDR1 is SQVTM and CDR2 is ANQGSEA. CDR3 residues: CSVETGDTEAFF. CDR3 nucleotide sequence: TGCAGCGTTGAGACAGGGGACACTGAAGCTTTCTTT.

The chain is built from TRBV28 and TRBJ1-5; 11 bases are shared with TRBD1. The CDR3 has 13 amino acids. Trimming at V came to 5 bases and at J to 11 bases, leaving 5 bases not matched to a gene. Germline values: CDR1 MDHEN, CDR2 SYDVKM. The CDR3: CASSKGQGGSQHF. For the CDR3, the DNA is TGTGCCAGCAGTAAGGGACAGGGGGGATCCCAGCATTTT.

The CDR3 DNA sequence: TGTGCCAGCAGTGAAGCACCGGGACTAGCGAGCACAGATACGCAGTATTTT. Protein: CASSEAPGLASTDTQYF. This chain joins TRBV6-1 and TRBJ2-3, with 10 nucleotides matching TRBD2. The germline CDR1 and CDR2 sequences are MNHNS and SASEGT. The CDR3 sequence is 17 residues long. With V trimmed by 0 bases and J by 0 bases, 3 bases remained unmatched.

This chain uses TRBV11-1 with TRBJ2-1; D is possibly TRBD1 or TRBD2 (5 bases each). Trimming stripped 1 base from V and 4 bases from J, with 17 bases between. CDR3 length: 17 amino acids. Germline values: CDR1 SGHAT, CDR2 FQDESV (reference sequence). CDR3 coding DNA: TGTGCCAGCAGCTTAGACGGGGTGGGGCAGAGATACAATGAGCAGTTCTTC. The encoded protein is CASSLDGVGQRYNEQFF.

Here the CDR3 DNA reads TGTGCCAGCAGCTTAGCGCTGGGGGAGGCGTCCTACGAGCAGTACTTC. Translating gives CASSLALGEASYEQYF. The chain recombines TRBV7-9 with TRBJ2-7; D might be TRBD2 (6 bases). The CDR3 runs 16 residues. Germline V gene lookup returns CDR1 SEHNR and CDR2 FQNEAQ (reference sequence). Trimming cost V 0 bases and J 1 base, with 13 bases left between them. Based on the CDR3 plus reference TRBV7-9 and TRBJ2-7, the full variable domain is DTGVSQNPRHKITKRGQNVTFRCDPISEHNRLYWYRQTLGQGPEFLTYFQNEAQLEKSRLLSDRFSAERPKGSFSTLEIQRTEQGDSAMYLCASSLALGEASYEQYFGPGTRLTVT.

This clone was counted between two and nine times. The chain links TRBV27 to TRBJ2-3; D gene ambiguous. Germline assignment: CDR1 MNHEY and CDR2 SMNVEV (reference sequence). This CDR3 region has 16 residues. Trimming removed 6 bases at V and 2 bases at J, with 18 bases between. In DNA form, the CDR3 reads TGTGCCAGCAGCCGGTTGGGTGCCACCAACACAGATACGCAGTATTTT. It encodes CASSRLGATNTDTQYF.